This entry describes one T cell receptor beta chain. Its cognate antigen is unknown. Blood CD8+ and CD4+ T cells underwent high-throughput TCR beta sequencing. These data belong to a study of CD8 T cells in Susac syndrome. General study findings and limits: The CD4+ T cell repertoires of Susac syndrome were found to show no clonal expansion.

This CDR3 has 15 amino acids. The ends lost 0 bases at V and 5 bases at J; junction bases unmatched: 9. The germline gives CDR1 DFQATT, CDR2 SNEGSKA (reference sequence). Random hexamers were used to reverse transcribe the RNA input (roughly 0.5 to 1 ug). TCRdb ran MiXCR on the immunoSEQ multiplex PCR reads and lists one entry per CDR3 protein. The sample has around 180,000 distinct CDR3 sequences, 94% seen once. The TCR comes from a human donor with Susac syndrome. Sequenced: CD4+ T cells from PBMCs. This chain links TRBV20-1 with TRBJ1-2; 7 bases align to TRBD1. The chain's CDR3 is CSARDYGRTGYGYTF. The CDR3 nucleotides are TGCAGTGCTAGAGATTACGGAAGGACAGGATATGGCTACACCTTC.